This entry lists 5 T cell receptor beta chains sequenced from one sample in a study of cytomegalovirus exposure and HLA in healthy donors. PCR employed 60 Vbeta and 13 Jbeta primers. Method: immunoSEQ multiplex PCR; TCRdb's copy keeps in-frame clones and lacks some. The data show around 100,000 clones, about three quarters seen once. The material sequenced was PBMCs. The receptor source for this set is a woman between 18 and 29 years old in good health and CMV-seropositive.

The chain employs TRBV27 and TRBJ2-3, with 7 bases that match TRBD2. V shed 4 bases, J shed 0 bases, and the junction held 7 bases outside the gene matches. This CDR3 region has 16 residues. Germline-derived CDR1 and CDR2 are MNHEY and SMNVEV (reference sequence). CDR3 in DNA: TGTGCCAGCAGTTCATTAGCGGGTCCTAGCACAGATACGCAGTATTTT. Its translation: CASSSLAGPSTDTQYF.

V gene TRBV13 combines with J gene TRBJ1-6; TRBD1 matches at 7 bases. Germline-derived CDR1 and CDR2 are PRHDT and FYEKMQ (reference sequence). The CDR3 covers 16 residues. V gave up 3 bases and J gave up 8 bases; unmatched junction bases: 10. CDR3 nucleotides: TGTGCCAGCAGCTTTTCCAATGACAGGGTCCATTCACCCCTCCACTTT. It yields the protein CASSFSNDRVHSPLHF.

The rearrangement links TRBV29-1 to TRBJ2-7; 8 bases are a match to TRBD1. V lost 4 bases to trimming and J lost 3 bases; unmatched junction nucleotides: 5. CDR3 size: 13 residues. Per the germline V gene, CDR1 is SQVTM and CDR2 is ANQGSEA. CDR3 in amino acids: CSVVGQANYEQYF. The CDR3 coding sequence is TGCAGCGTTGTGGGACAGGCAAACTACGAGCAGTACTTC.

The chain joins TRBV5-1 to TRBJ2-5, with 9 nucleotides matching TRBD2. This CDR3 has 16 residues. CDR1 is SGHRS and CDR2 is YFSETQ in the germline V gene. V shed 4 bases and J 5 bases; nucleotides not matched to a gene: 12. CDR3 residues: CASSQVPAGGGETQYF. The CDR3 region has the DNA TGCGCCAGCAGCCAGGTCCCAGCGGGAGGTGGGGAGACCCAGTACTTC.

This clone was observed a few times. The rearrangement uses TRBV28 and TRBJ2-1; 10 bases agree with TRBD2. Germline V gene lookup returns CDR1 MDHEN and CDR2 SYDVKM. This CDR3 has 18 residues. V trimming: 3 bases; J trimming: 0 bases; junction bases outside the gene matches: 8. The CDR3 reads CASSFGAGGIRSYNEQFF. The CDR3 coding sequence is TGTGCCAGCAGTTTTGGAGCGGGAGGGATACGCTCCTACAATGAGCAGTTCTTC.